This T cell receptor (beta chain) stems from a study of cytotoxic CD8 clonotypes in ibrutinib-treated CLL. There are 14 residues in the CDR3. From germline, CDR1 is SEHNR and CDR2 FQNEAQ (reference sequence). V lost 5 bases and J 4 bases, leaving 12 bases between the germline ends. Some clones are missing from TCRdb's copy, which holds only in-frame ones; the method was immunoSEQ multiplex PCR. The sample carries 50,000 or so clones, over 65% recorded once. The sequencing used PBMCs, collected after 24 months of ibrutinib treatment. The receptor was derived from a human donor with chronic lymphocytic leukemia. The rearrangement uses TRBV7-9 and TRBJ2-1, with D possibly being TRBD2 (6 bases). The CDR3 region is CASSPRDLYNEQFF. The CDR3 nucleotides are TGTGCCAGCAGCCCACGGGACTTATACAATGAGCAGTTCTTC. Complete variable domain (other parts from reference TRBV7-9 and TRBJ2-1): DTGVSQNPRHKITKRGQNVTFRCDPISEHNRLYWYRQTLGQGPEFLTYFQNEAQLEKSRLLSDRFSAERPKGSFSTLEIQRTEQGDSAMYLCASSPRDLYNEQFFGPGTRLTVL.